This T cell receptor (beta chain) comes out of a study of blood T cell repertoires in COVID-19. As for the study in general: Sample material is recorded as cDNA or gDNA derived from T cells, B-cell-depleted T cells, or PBMCs.

Authors' processing steps: Counts of nucleated cells, estimated from reference gene primer amplification, were obtained. The repertoire was sequenced with immunoSEQ multiplex PCR; TCRdb's copy has only in-frame clones and lacks some. From that table come the V and J calls and clone size; the DNA was used to work out D and trimming. The data contain around 400,000 clones, roughly 90% of them singletons. This CDR3 is 16 amino acids long. Germline V lookup: CDR1 SGHRS, CDR2 YFSETQ. V dropped 0 bases and J dropped 2; count of bases not matched to a gene: 7. In terms of age and location, participants ranged from about 18 to 89 years and lived in about two dozen US areas. Exposed participants encountered a COVID-19 case during the 2 weeks preceding study entry.

The chain couples TRBV5-1 to TRBJ2-7; 8 bases are shared with TRBD1. This TCR derives from a woman in her forties who had been exposed to COVID-19. Sequencing input: PBMCs or T cells enriched from blood (not recorded which). The CDR3 region is CASSLGPGTGTYEQYF. CDR3 nucleotides: TGCGCCAGCAGCTTGGGGCCCGGGACAGGAACCTACGAGCAGTACTTC.